The present T cell receptor (beta chain) was sequenced within a study of Ad26.COV2.S vaccination and SARS-CoV-2 variants. As for the study in general: Intramuscularly, Ad26.COV2.S was given either once or twice, 56 days apart. Points from the study as a whole: The study found similar non-spike TCR breadth in vaccine and placebo recipients. Vaccine recipients surpassed placebo recipients in spike-specific TCR breadth.

Stated treatment: 15 to 20 received Ad26.COV2.S at low or high dose, single or two shots; 5 received placebo; per-sample allocation not given. Samples analyzed were those drawn on day 63 after the first vaccine or placebo injection. In Boston, an adult donor aged 18-55 years took part. As to this clone: The antigen is undetermined. An end of the junction does not agree with germline; a read error may underlie this.

The CDR3 totals 13 residues. Germline CDR1 and CDR2: LGHNA and YSLEER. Sequencing was performed with immunoSEQ multiplex PCR; in TCRdb, only in-frame clones are kept and a portion is missing. The table lists fewer than 800,000 clones, 70% to 90% of them singletons, with around 1.4% in the top ten. The sequencing here drew on peripheral blood, taken in a trial of Ad26.COV2.S vaccine versus placebo. This chain joins TRBV4-3 and TRBJ1-1, with D unresolved. This TCR derives from a person aged 18-60 years who received the Ad26.COV2.S COVID-19 vaccine or a placebo. The CDR3 here is CASSQDFPTGAFF. CDR3 bases: TGCGCCAGCAGCCAAGATTTTCCGACTGGAGCTTTCTTT.